This T cell receptor (beta chain) originates from a study of T cells in localized non-small cell lung cancer. General study results and limits: Across samples, adjacent lung featured a median roughly 50 of the top 100 tumor clones. Longer overall survival accompanied higher blood T cell density.

Details on this clone: Antigen unknown.

The assay was immunoSEQ multiplex PCR, and TCRdb's table has in-frame clones only and misses some. The sample comprises about 35,000 clones, approximately 89% of which are singletons, and 10% to 15% rests with the top ten. Germline lookup yields CDR1 MNHNY and CDR2 SVGAGI (reference sequence). Trimming cost V 6 bases and J 5 bases; bases outside gene matches: 2. This CDR3 comprises 15 residues. This chain connects TRBV6-6 to TRBJ1-6; 12 nucleotides agree with TRBD1. This sequence was found in a female donor older than 55 with stage II lung adenocarcinoma. The material sequenced was peripheral blood mononuclear cells, taken before any cancer treatment. This chain's CDR3 is CASRRDRGHNSPLHF. CDR3 DNA sequence: TGTGCCAGCAGGCGGGACAGGGGGCATAATTCACCCCTCCACTTT.